Listed here is a single T cell receptor beta chain. Its matching antigen is unknown. The record originates from a study of cytomegalovirus exposure and HLA in healthy donors. In the study overall: A subsequent analysis stated that the 120 or so validation repertoires were run on the same platform as the approximately 700 first-cohort repertoires.

General study findings and limits: The dataset shows that most TCR sequences were rare, while some public TCRs occurred in many donors. The classifier reportedly diagnosed cytomegalovirus status with high sensitivity and specificity.

Germline loops: CDR1 LNHDA, CDR2 SQIVND (reference sequence). This CDR3 has 12 residues. V dropped 3 bases and J dropped 5 bases, with 4 bases sitting between them. The protocol was immunoSEQ multiplex PCR, while the TCRdb copy is restricted to in-frame clones and leaves out a portion. The sample shows some 240,000 clones, about 86% of them seen only once. The donors were part of the roughly 120-subject validation cohort, which stood apart from the roughly 670-subject first cohort. The chain has TRBV19 and TRBJ2-2; D uncertain. This receptor was taken from a woman aged 25 to 39 in good health and CMV-seropositive. The sample comprised PBMCs. The CDR3 DNA reads as TGTGCCAGTAGTATGCGGACCGGGGAGCTGTTTTTT. It yields the protein CASSMRTGELFF.